The rows below give T cell receptor beta chains drawn from one sample of a study of CD8+ T cells in alopecia areata. Method: immunoSEQ multiplex PCR; TCRdb's copy keeps in-frame clones and lacks some. The data hold roughly 180,000 clones, with 53% observed a single time. The sample consisted of CD8+ T cells sorted from blood, taken at week 24, from a patient treated with tofacitinib. These receptors were collected from a human donor with alopecia areata. Each CDR3 is given with its conserved first and last residue. A D gene is named only where the DNA matches it firmly. The size of a clone is reported for some rows only, either as once, few or many, or as a class for expanded clones.

TRBV19,TRBD1,few,TRBJ1-2,CASSSTGGFYGYTF,TGTGCCAGTAGTTCGACAGGGGGCTTCTATGGCTACACCTTC
TRBV27,TRBD2,-,TRBJ2-7,CASSLSIRGTTPYEQYF,TGTGCCAGCAGTTTATCAATCCGCGGGACTACCCCCTACGAGCAGTACTTC
TRBV12-5,-,few,TRBJ1-2,CASGPNQRTAPSYTF,TGTGCTAGTGGTCCAAATCAGCGGACAGCGCCGAGCTACACCTTC
TRBV4-3,-,-,TRBJ1-5,CASSQDRQGGQPQHF,TGCGCCAGCAGCCAAGATAGGCAGGGAGGTCAGCCCCAGCATTTT
TRBV29-1,-,-,TRBJ2-7,CSVGGDEQYF,TGCAGCGTGGGGGGAGACGAGCAGTACTTC
TRBV30,-,-,TRBJ1-2,CAWTQGSEYGYTF,TGTGCCTGGACCCAGGGATCGGAATATGGCTACACCTTC
TRBV27,-,-,TRBJ2-4,CASSSRDILAKNIQYF,TGTGCCAGCAGTTCCCGGGACATCCTAGCCAAAAACATTCAGTACTTC
TRBV11-2,-,few,TRBJ1-1,CASSLDTGNTEAFF,TGTGCCAGCAGCTTAGATACGGGGAACACTGAAGCTTTCTTT
TRBV7-9,-,-,TRBJ1-2,CASSLETPNYGYTF,TGTGCCAGCAGCTTAGAGACCCCCAACTATGGCTACACCTTC
TRBV4-3,TRBD1,-,TRBJ2-7,CASSDRGFSDEQYF,TGCGCCAGCAGCGACAGGGGATTTAGCGACGAGCAGTACTTC
TRBV27,-,-,TRBJ2-3,CASSSRGAADTQYF,TGTGCCAGCAGTTCAAGGGGCGCGGCAGATACGCAGTATTTT
TRBV16,-,-,TRBJ1-5,CASSRDRGQPQHF,TGTGCCAGCAGCCGCGACCGGGGTCAGCCCCAGCATTTT
TRBV9,-,-,TRBJ1-1,CASRRGGVNTEAFF,TGTGCCAGCCGGAGGGGAGGGGTGAACACTGAAGCTTTCTTT
TRBV13,-,-,TRBJ1-2,CASSLGEGPSNYGYTF,TGTGCCAGCAGCTTAGGAGAGGGCCCATCTAACTATGGCTACACCTTC
TRBV19,-,-,TRBJ1-1,CASSPKRGGEAFF,TGTGCCAGTAGTCCAAAACGGGGAGGTGAAGCTTTCTTT
TRBV13,-,-,TRBJ2-1,CASSFGGYEQFF,TGTGCCAGCAGCTTCGGCGGGTATGAGCAGTTCTTC
TRBV9,-,-,TRBJ2-2,CASSGRGRELFF,TGTGCCAGCAGCGGCAGGGGCCGGGAGCTGTTTTTT
TRBV30,-,-,TRBJ1-1,CAWSVPTNLNTEAFF,TGTGCCTGGAGTGTCCCGACAAATCTGAACACTGAAGCTTTCTTT
TRBV9,TRBD1,-,TRBJ1-2,CASSVDRGYGYTF,TGTGCCAGCAGCGTAGACAGGGGCTATGGCTACACCTTC
TRBV13,TRBD1,-,TRBJ1-1,CASSSTEGQGREAFF,TGTGCCAGCAGCTCGACTGAGGGACAGGGAAGGGAAGCTTTCTTT
TRBV7-9,TRBD1,-,TRBJ1-1,CASSYTGGWTEAFF,TGTGCCAGCAGCTACACAGGGGGTTGGACTGAAGCTTTCTTT
TRBV2,-,-,TRBJ1-1,CASSEWVNTEAFF,TGTGCCAGCAGTGAATGGGTGAACACTGAAGCTTTCTTT
TRBV29-1,-,few,TRBJ1-1,CSVDGGETVDFF,TGCAGCGTTGACGGGGGGGAGACGGTGGATTTCTTT
TRBV25-1,-,few,TRBJ1-5,CASSDGSNQPQHF,TGTGCCAGCAGCGACGGGTCAAATCAGCCCCAGCATTTT
TRBV2,-,-,TRBJ1-5,CASSDRDNQPQHF,TGTGCCAGCAGCGACAGAGACAATCAGCCCCAGCATTTT
TRBV25-1,-,few,TRBJ1-2,CASSDGGYTF,TGTGCCAGCAGTGATGGAGGCTACACCTTC
TRBV9,-,-,TRBJ1-5,CASSVADNNQPQHF,TGTGCCAGCAGCGTAGCGGATAACAATCAGCCCCAGCATTTT
TRBV9,-,-,TRBJ1-1,CASSGPWGTEAFF,TGTGCCAGCAGCGGACCCTGGGGGACTGAAGCTTTCTTT
TRBV29-1,-,-,TRBJ1-2,CSVLAGNRVNYGYTF,TGCAGCGTTCTGGCGGGAAACAGGGTGAACTATGGCTACACCTTC
TRBV27,TRBD1,-,TRBJ1-1,CASSPGGGMNTEAFF,TGTGCCAGCAGTCCAGGGGGGGGAATGAACACTGAAGCTTTCTTT
TRBV10-3,-,many,TRBJ1-1,CAISESTGDAFF,TGTGCCATCAGTGAGTCTACCGGGGACGCTTTCTTT
TRBV6-6,-,-,TRBJ2-7,CASRRWDGYEQYF,TGTGCCAGCAGACGATGGGACGGATACGAGCAGTACTTC
TRBV5-1,-,-,TRBJ1-2,CASSSDRSQANYGYTF,TGCGCCAGCAGCTCGGACAGATCCCAAGCTAACTATGGCTACACCTTC
TRBV11-1,-,-,TRBJ1-6,CASSLGGARKNSPLHF,TGTGCCAGCAGCTTAGGGGGGGCCCGGAAGAATTCACCCCTCCACTTT
TRBV5-1,-,-,TRBJ1-4,CASSLPSPASGLFF,TGCGCCAGCAGCTTGCCCAGTCCCGCTAGCGGACTGTTTTTT
TRBV15,-,-,TRBJ1-1,CATSRDSGMNTEAFF,TGTGCCACCAGCAGAGATTCAGGGATGAACACTGAAGCTTTCTTT
TRBV11-3,-,-,TRBJ1-6,CASSLESRSSYNSPLHF,TGTGCCAGCAGCTTAGAGTCTCGGAGCTCCTATAATTCACCCCTCCACTTT
TRBV6-5,-,few,TRBJ1-5,CASSLGGQRNQPQHF,TGTGCCAGCAGTCTCGGCGGACAGCGCAATCAGCCCCAGCATTTT
TRBV14,-,-,TRBJ2-1,CASSQAGHNEQFF,TGTGCCAGCAGCCAAGCCGGGCACAATGAGCAGTTCTTC
TRBV4-3,-,-,TRBJ1-1,CASSQDRQDEAFF,TGCGCCAGCAGCCAAGATCGTCAGGATGAAGCTTTCTTT
TRBV19,-,-,TRBJ1-5,CASSIGAQPQHF,TGTGCCAGTAGTATAGGTGCCCAGCCCCAGCATTTT
TRBV5-6,-,-,TRBJ2-7,CASSRTEGNEQYF,TGTGCCAGCAGCAGGACCGAGGGGAACGAGCAGTACTTC
TRBV9,-,-,TRBJ1-2,CASSVGGRDGYTF,TGTGCCAGCAGCGTTGGGGGTAGGGATGGCTACACCTTC
TRBV9,TRBD1,-,TRBJ1-5,CASSKGDSPLGQPQHF,TGTGCCAGCAGCAAAGGGGACAGTCCGTTAGGTCAGCCCCAGCATTTT
TRBV13,TRBD2,-,TRBJ2-1,CASSLWTSGDNEQFF,TGTGCCAGCAGCTTATGGACTAGCGGGGACAATGAGCAGTTCTTC
TRBV23-1,-,-,TRBJ2-1,CASSPRGMNTDEQFF,TGCGCCAGCAGCCCTCGGGGAATGAACACTGATGAGCAGTTCTTC
TRBV9,-,-,TRBJ2-2,CASSVAGQGGTGELFF,TGTGCCAGCAGCGTAGCAGGGCAGGGAGGCACCGGGGAGCTGTTTTTT
TRBV6-5,-,-,TRBJ1-1,CASSYSIDTEAFF,TGTGCCAGCAGTTACTCGATAGACACTGAAGCTTTCTTT
TRBV23-1,TRBD1,few,TRBJ2-1,CASSQRDRYNEQFF,TGCGCCAGCAGTCAAAGGGACAGATACAATGAGCAGTTCTTC
TRBV5-1,-,-,TRBJ2-2,CASSLATGELFF,TGCGCCAGCAGCTTGGCCACCGGGGAGCTGTTTTTT
TRBV30,TRBD1,-,TRBJ2-1,CAWRQGAGNEQFF,TGTGCCTGGAGACAGGGGGCTGGGAATGAGCAGTTCTTC
TRBV29-1,-,-,TRBJ2-3,CSVEESFRLSSTDTQYF,TGCAGCGTTGAAGAATCTTTTAGGTTATCTAGCACAGATACGCAGTATTTT
TRBV7-9,-,-,TRBJ1-2,CASSLGSLPNYGYTF,TGTGCCAGCAGCTTAGGTTCGCTCCCTAACTATGGCTACACCTTC
TRBV27,-,-,TRBJ2-1,CASSSARWSSYNEQFF,TGTGCCAGCAGTTCCGCTCGCTGGAGCTCCTACAATGAGCAGTTCTTC
TRBV6-5,TRBD1,-,TRBJ1-2,CASSYSTGDIRFF,TGTGCCAGCAGTTACTCGACAGGGGATATCCGCTTCTTC
TRBV30,TRBD2,-,TRBJ2-7,CAWSVGRGDYEQYF,TGTGCCTGGAGTGTAGGGCGGGGGGACTACGAGCAGTACTTC